Listed below are T cell receptor beta chains from one sample, sequenced in a study of cytotoxic CD8 clonotypes in ibrutinib-treated CLL. TCRdb's table, derived via immunoSEQ multiplex PCR, lists solely in-frame clones and lacks some. This sample yields about 160,000 clones, of which approximately 77% are seen a single time; over 2% belongs to the top ten. The material sequenced was PBMCs, taken after 12 months of ibrutinib treatment. These receptors were taken from a human donor with chronic lymphocytic leukemia. The CDR3 runs from the conserved cysteine through the conserved F or W. A D gene is named only where the DNA matches it firmly. Some rows have no size entry. The others give once, few or many, or a class for an expanded clone.

cdr3_nt	cdr3_aa	v_call	clone_size	d_call	cdr3_length	j_call
TGCGCCAGCAGCTTGGGGAGGAGCTCGAACACCGGGGAGCTGTTTTTT	CASSLGRSSNTGELFF	TRBV5-1	.	.	16	TRBJ2-2
TGTGCCAGTACCCCGAGTCTGGGGGCCTACGAGCAGTACTTC	CASTPSLGAYEQYF	TRBV19	.	.	14	TRBJ2-7
TGTGCCAGCAGCCAGGGCCATGGTGACAGGGGGGCAGGAAGAGGTCAGCCCCAGCATTTT	CASSQGHGDRGAGRGQPQHF	TRBV4-2	.	TRBD1	20	TRBJ1-5
TGTGCCAGTAGTTCGGGACAGGGGAACACTGAAGCTTTCTTT	CASSSGQGNTEAFF	TRBV2	.	TRBD1	14	TRBJ1-1
TGTGCCAGCAGCTTAGAGTGGACAGAGTCGGAGACCCAGTACTTC	CASSLEWTESETQYF	TRBV11-1	.	.	15	TRBJ2-5
TGTGCCAGCAGCTTAGTCCCCCAAGAGACCCAGTACTTC	CASSLVPQETQYF	TRBV11-3	.	.	13	TRBJ2-5
TGCAGCGCCACTACAGGGTTGGACACTGAAGCTTTCTTT	CSATTGLDTEAFF	TRBV29-1	.	.	13	TRBJ1-1
TGTGCCAGCAGTCGACAGGGCGGGACCACAGATACGCAGTATTTT	CASSRQGGTTDTQYF	TRBV28	.	.	15	TRBJ2-3
TGTGCCCCTGGAAAGATGAACACTGAAGCTTTCTTT	CAPGKMNTEAFF	TRBV30	few	.	12	TRBJ1-1
TGTGCCACCAGCAGAGATTACGCAGGGAACTATGGCTACACCTTC	CATSRDYAGNYGYTF	TRBV15	.	.	15	TRBJ1-2
TGTGCCAGCAGTTACAGGGGTGAGCAGTTCTTC	CASSYRGEQFF	TRBV6-5	.	.	11	TRBJ2-1
TGTGCCACCAGCAGAGATGCAGGCAGCGGGGGGGCTCTTCTCACCGGGGAGCTGTTTTTT	CATSRDAGSGGALLTGELFF	TRBV15	.	TRBD2	20	TRBJ2-2
TGTGCCAGCAGCCCAGGGGGCAGCTATGGCTACACCTTC	CASSPGGSYGYTF	TRBV28	.	TRBD1	13	TRBJ1-2
TGTGCCAGCAGCTTAGAAGGGGCGGGGAGCTCCTACGAGCAGTACTTC	CASSLEGAGSSYEQYF	TRBV7-8	.	.	16	TRBJ2-7
TGTGCCAGCAGCCGACAGGTGGGCTACGAGCAGTACTTC	CASSRQVGYEQYF	TRBV27	.	.	13	TRBJ2-7
TGTGCCAGCAGTCCCATATTTGGGACAGGGGGCGTAGATACGCAGTATTTT	CASSPIFGTGGVDTQYF	TRBV27	.	TRBD1	17	TRBJ2-3
TGTGCCAGCAGCCAAAACTCCGGGACGGTTAGCACAGATACGCAGTATTTT	CASSQNSGTVSTDTQYF	TRBV21-1	few	.	17	TRBJ2-3
TGTGCCAGCAGCTTCGGACAGGGAGTCGGCTACACCTTC	CASSFGQGVGYTF	TRBV7-2	.	TRBD1	13	TRBJ1-2
TGTGCCAGTAAGCCTATGCGGGAGGCCCACGAGCAGTACTTC	CASKPMREAHEQYF	TRBV19	once	TRBD2	14	TRBJ2-7
TGTGCCAGCAGCTTAGGTGGAGGGGAGAATGAAAAACTGTTTTTT	CASSLGGGENEKLFF	TRBV7-6	.	.	15	TRBJ1-4
TGTGCCAGCGGTCGGGGTCCTTACGCCGGGGAGCTGTTTTTT	CASGRGPYAGELFF	TRBV28	.	.	14	TRBJ2-2
TGCGCCAGCAGCTTGGAGGGGGGCAGATATGGCTACACCTTC	CASSLEGGRYGYTF	TRBV5-1	many	.	14	TRBJ1-2
TGCAGCGACCGAGGGGGAGCCGGCTACACCTTC	CSDRGGAGYTF	TRBV29-1	once	.	11	TRBJ1-2
TGTGCCAGCAGCCAGGACAGGCTCACGTATTTT	CASSQDRLTYF	TRBV25-1	.	TRBD1	11	TRBJ2-3
TGTGCCAGCGCGACAGGGGGCTGGGGCTACACCTTC	CASATGGWGYTF	TRBV28	once	TRBD1	12	TRBJ1-2
TGTGCCAGCAGCCCCCGGGCTGGTGGCTACACCTTC	CASSPRAGGYTF	TRBV5-6	.	.	12	TRBJ1-2
TGTGCCAGCAGGTCGCCTGGGGGAGATTACAATGAGCAGTTCTTC	CASRSPGGDYNEQFF	TRBV28	.	.	15	TRBJ2-1
TGTGCCAGCAGCTTGGGACTAGCGGGAAACTACGAGCAGTACTTC	CASSLGLAGNYEQYF	TRBV7-8	.	TRBD2	15	TRBJ2-7
TGCGCCAGCAGCCAAGATGCAGCAGACTCCTACGAGCAGTACTTC	CASSQDAADSYEQYF	TRBV4-3	.	.	15	TRBJ2-7